Listed below are T cell receptor beta chains from one sample, sequenced in a study of Ad26.COV2.S vaccination and SARS-CoV-2 variants. Libraries were prepared by immunoSEQ multiplex PCR; TCRdb keeps only in-frame clonotypes and omits some of them. The top ten clones hold less than 15% of a sample with a few hundred thousand clones, around nine tenths of them seen once. The source was peripheral blood, collected in a trial of Ad26.COV2.S vaccine versus placebo. The receptors were gathered from a person between 18 and 65 years old who received the Ad26.COV2.S COVID-19 vaccine or a placebo. The CDR3 runs from the conserved cysteine through the conserved F or W. Rows give clone size only sometimes, using once, few, many, or a class for an expanded clone.

CDR3: CASSPWQGAHTGELFF; J: TRBJ2-2; size: once; V: TRBV18; length: 16
CDR3: CASSSTHTIAETQYF; J: TRBJ2-5; size: -; V: TRBV19; length: 15
CDR3: CASSFGRVVYEQYF; J: TRBJ2-7; size: -; V: TRBV28; length: 14
CDR3: CASSYSPGDYGYTF; J: TRBJ1-2; size: -; V: TRBV6-5; length: 14
CDR3: CASSAAGPTKAWNTEAFF; J: TRBJ1-1; size: -; V: TRBV5-1; length: 18
CDR3: CASSQEGGRGNEQFF; J: TRBJ2-1; size: -; V: TRBV4-1; length: 15
CDR3: CATSRVGRDNYEQYF; J: TRBJ2-7; size: -; V: TRBV15; length: 15
CDR3: CASSTTSGRAPYTQYF; J: TRBJ2-3; size: -; V: TRBV6-2/TRBV6-3; length: 16
CDR3: CASSNGTSGKETQYF; J: TRBJ2-5; size: once; V: TRBV7-2; length: 15
CDR3: CASSRGQVIKHGYTF; J: TRBJ1-2; size: -; V: TRBV6-5; length: 15
CDR3: CASSPQTGDGYTF; J: TRBJ1-2; size: -; V: TRBV18; length: 13
CDR3: CASTSGSRSYEQYF; J: TRBJ2-7; size: -; V: TRBV2; length: 14
CDR3: CASSQGRLAGGRGNEQFF; J: TRBJ2-1; size: -; V: TRBV16; length: 18
CDR3: CASQGFYSYEQYF; J: TRBJ2-7; size: -; V: TRBV28; length: 13
CDR3: CASRSGLAGVSLEYEQYF; J: TRBJ2-7; size: -; V: TRBV2; length: 18
CDR3: CASSQEAGVNSPLHF; J: TRBJ1-6; size: -; V: TRBV4-3; length: 15
CDR3: CASSYSGGRDYEQYF; J: TRBJ2-7; size: -; V: TRBV6-5; length: 15
CDR3: CASSYDREGGYTF; J: TRBJ1-2; size: once; V: TRBV6-5; length: 13
CDR3: CASSLGPYQPQHF; J: TRBJ1-5; size: -; V: TRBV4-1; length: 13
CDR3: CALRTGSSYNEQFF; J: TRBJ2-1; size: once; V: TRBV7-8; length: 14
CDR3: CASSPYTGELFF; J: TRBJ2-2; size: -; V: TRBV27; length: 12
CDR3: CASSRAGRSYEQYF; J: TRBJ2-7; size: once; V: TRBV19; length: 14
CDR3: CASSEARGWTGELFF; J: TRBJ2-2; size: -; V: TRBV6-1; length: 15
CDR3: CASSPLAKTGDTGELFF; J: TRBJ2-2; size: -; V: TRBV18; length: 17
CDR3: CASSLAGGSGNTIYF; J: TRBJ1-3; size: -; V: TRBV5-4; length: 15
CDR3: CSVGSGTSTNSYNEQFF; J: TRBJ2-1; size: -; V: TRBV29-1; length: 17
CDR3: CASGIWGQGATEAFF; J: TRBJ1-1; size: few; V: TRBV28; length: 15
CDR3: CASSSLGLAYNEQFF; J: TRBJ2-1; size: -; V: TRBV28; length: 15
CDR3: CASSQGIYGYTF; J: TRBJ1-2; size: -; V: TRBV3-1/TRBV3-2; length: 12
CDR3: CASSSTSGVDLEQYF; J: TRBJ2-7; size: -; V: TRBV11-2; length: 15
CDR3: CASSELGARPYEQYF; J: TRBJ2-7; size: -; V: TRBV25-1; length: 15
CDR3: CASSFSESEQFF; J: TRBJ2-1; size: few; V: TRBV5-4; length: 12
CDR3: CASRPSGSTDTQYF; J: TRBJ2-3; size: -; V: TRBV7-9; length: 14
CDR3: CSVEGRGEGDTQYF; J: TRBJ2-3; size: -; V: TRBV29-1; length: 14
CDR3: CASSPGLAGDEQYF; J: TRBJ2-7; size: few; V: TRBV7-9; length: 14
CDR3: CAISESLTSNSYEQYF; J: TRBJ2-7; size: -; V: TRBV10-3; length: 16
CDR3: CSVPRSWHEQYF; J: TRBJ2-7; size: once; V: TRBV29-1; length: 12
CDR3: CASIATTGPKYEQYF; J: TRBJ2-7; size: few; V: TRBV28; length: 15
CDR3: CASSLDRYQETQYF; J: TRBJ2-5; size: -; V: TRBV5-4; length: 14
CDR3: CASSPGQGAPNGNTIYF; J: TRBJ1-3; size: once; V: TRBV5-1; length: 17
CDR3: CSVELMRDGKLFF; J: TRBJ1-4; size: -; V: TRBV29-1; length: 13
CDR3: CASSYPQGAYNEQFF; J: TRBJ2-1; size: few; V: TRBV6-2/TRBV6-3; length: 15
CDR3: CASAREVNTGELFF; J: TRBJ2-2; size: -; V: TRBV6-4; length: 14
CDR3: CASIQFGRGIRKLTDTQYF; J: TRBJ2-3; size: -; V: TRBV3-1/TRBV3-2; length: 19
CDR3: CAWSVPPNDEQYF; J: TRBJ2-7; size: -; V: TRBV30; length: 13
CDR3: CASSLDGSIKPRTQYF; J: TRBJ2-5; size: -; V: TRBV7-7; length: 16